This passage covers 25 T cell receptor beta chains from one sample sequenced in a study of blood T cell repertoires in COVID-19. Produced via immunoSEQ multiplex PCR; TCRdb's table is partial and in-frame only. Seen here are some 70,000 clones, less than 95% observed once, and the top ten hold 0.4% to 0.55%. Sequenced material: peripheral blood. These TCRs come from a man over 45 with COVID-19, enrolled during active disease.

The CDR3 here is CASSPRSQGARSTDTQYF. The CDR3 region has the DNA TGTGCCAGCTCACCACGTAGCCAGGGGGCGAGGAGCACAGATACGCAGTATTTT. V and J are TRBV18 and TRBJ2-3, with TRBD1 identical over 8 bases. Germline V gives CDR1 KGHSH, CDR2 LQKENI. This CDR3 contains 18 residues. V lost 1 base, J lost 0 bases, and 9 bases stayed unmatched.

This clone was seen once. This chain links TRBV5-8 with TRBJ1-1; maybe TRBD1 (5 bases). The germline V gene has CDR1 SGHTS and CDR2 YDEGEE. V gave up 10 bases and J gave up 2 bases, with 12 bases separating them. This CDR3 has 12 amino acids. Here the CDR3 reads CAGNRRNTEAFF. For the CDR3, the DNA is TGTGCCGGAAACAGGAGAAACACTGAAGCTTTCTTT. The entire variable domain, with the rest obtained from reference TRBV5-8 and TRBJ1-1, is as follows: EAGVTQSPTHLIKTRGQQATLRCSPISGHTSVYWYQQALGLGLQFLLWYDEGEERNRGNFPPRFSGRQFPNYSSELNVNALELEDSALYLCAGNRRNTEAFFGQGTRLTVV.

V and J are TRBV6-2 or TRBV6-3 and TRBJ2-2; no clear D. This CDR3 contains 11 residues. Trimming removed 4 bases from V and 8 bases from J, with 5 bases in between. Looked up from germline, CDR1 is MNHEY and CDR2 is SVGEGT. CDR3 DNA sequence: TGTGCCAGCAGTTTAGCAGGGGAGCTGTTTTTT. The encoded protein is CASSLAGELFF.

This clone came up a few times. The rearrangement links TRBV4-3 to TRBJ1-4; 7 bases map to TRBD1. The V segment lost 3 bases and the J segment 6 bases; nucleotides outside the gene matches: 10. Germline V gene sequence: CDR1 LGHNA, CDR2 YSLEER. The CDR3 has 16 residues. CDR3 nucleotides: TGCGCCAGCAGCCAGGGGCCCGAGGGGGCGTATGAAAAACTGTTTTTT. It specifies CASSQGPEGAYEKLFF.

This clone was seen a few times. The J gene is TRBJ1-2, the V gene TRBV6-5; D perhaps matches TRBD1 (5 bases). The CDR3 totals 14 residues. Trimming left V 5 bases short and J 3 bases short, with 13 bases between. The germline V gene has CDR1 MNHEY and CDR2 SVGAGI. The CDR3 sequence: CASSPAGGDYGYTF. In DNA, the CDR3 is TGTGCCAGCAGTCCCGCGGGGGGAGACTATGGCTACACCTTC.

This rearrangement joins TRBV19 to TRBJ1-5, with D perhaps matching TRBD1 (5 bases). The CDR3 runs to 15 residues. The V end lost 10 bases, the J end lost 2 bases, and 18 bases lay between the germline ends. The germline V gene has CDR1 LNHDA and CDR2 SQIVND (reference sequence). CDR3 nucleotide sequence: TGTGCCACCCGAAAGACAGCCAGGGGCAATCAGCCCCAGCATTTT. Amino acids: CATRKTARGNQPQHF.

This chain uses TRBV6-4 with TRBJ2-1, with D possibly matching TRBD2 (6 bases). Germline values: CDR1 MRHNA, CDR2 SNTAGT. CDR3 length: 15 residues. V dropped 0 bases and J dropped 6 bases, with 12 bases sitting between them. The CDR3 reads CASSDSTGEGNEQFF. The CDR3 DNA is TGTGCCAGCAGTGACTCAACGGGAGAAGGCAATGAGCAGTTCTTC.

This chain connects TRBV11-2 to TRBJ1-6, with D hard to call. Germline values: CDR1 SGHAT, CDR2 FQNNGV. The CDR3 is 14 amino acids. Trimming removed 2 bases at V and 5 bases at J, with 7 bases between. The CDR3 region is CASSLWRDNSPLHF. The CDR3 DNA is TGTGCCAGCAGCTTATGGAGGGATAATTCACCCCTCCACTTT.

CDR3 DNA sequence: TGTGCCAGCAGCTCCTGGGCCAGCGGGAGGGCCGGGTTTGATACGCAGTATTTT. Protein: CASSSWASGRAGFDTQYF. The chain recombines TRBV11-2 with TRBJ2-3; the match to TRBD2 covers 10 bases. Trimming took 4 bases from V and 6 from J; bases not matched to a gene: 16. The CDR3 is 18 residues long. Germline assignment: CDR1 SGHAT and CDR2 FQNNGV.

The chain links TRBV3-1 (or the pseudogene TRBV3-2) to TRBJ1-3; a possible D gene is TRBD1 (6 bases). Deletions cut 5 bases from V and 2 bases from J, with 10 bases between. There are 14 residues in the CDR3. The germline CDR1 and CDR2 sequences are LGHDT and YNNKEL (reference sequence). CDR3 coding DNA: TGTGCCAGCAGCGCAACAGGGACTGGAAACACCATATATTTT. Translation gives CASSATGTGNTIYF.

This chain uses TRBV10-3 with TRBJ2-1; D may be TRBD2 (5 bases). CDR1 is ENHRY, CDR2 SYGVKD, per germline. Trimming left V 3 bases short and J 11 bases short, with 14 bases between. This CDR3 has 13 amino acids. The CDR3 spells CAISDGVSSKQFF. CDR3 coding DNA: TGTGCCATCAGTGACGGGGTCAGCTCTAAGCAGTTCTTC.

V and J are TRBV19 and TRBJ1-1, with D maybe TRBD1 (5 bases). CDR1 LNHDA and CDR2 SQIVND come from the germline V gene (reference sequence). V dropped 3 bases and J dropped 2 bases, with 10 bases sitting between them. The CDR3 is made up of 14 amino acids. In DNA form, the CDR3 reads TGTGCCAGTAGTATGCCAGGGATAAACACTGAAGCTTTCTTT. Residues: CASSMPGINTEAFF.

This chain joins TRBV19 and TRBJ1-2, with D possibly TRBD1 on 5 matching bases. This CDR3 comprises 13 residues. Germline loops: CDR1 LNHDA, CDR2 SQIVND (reference sequence). With 7 bases removed from V and 5 bases from J, the gap between germline ends came to 14 bases. CDR3 region: CASIQGPGYGYTF. The CDR3 DNA follows: TGTGCCAGTATTCAGGGTCCCGGATATGGCTACACCTTC.

V is TRBV5-1 and J is TRBJ2-3; 7 bases fit TRBD1. CDR3 size: 15 residues. J lost 5 bases, V lost 4 bases, and 10 bases had no gene match. Germline assignment: CDR1 SGHRS and CDR2 YFSETQ. This CDR3 is CASSQGDDRLDTQYF. The CDR3 DNA sequence: TGCGCCAGCAGCCAGGGGGATGACAGATTAGATACGCAGTATTTT.

The chain joins TRBV18 to TRBJ2-2; 9 bases agree with TRBD2. The V and J ends lost 2 bases and 3 bases, in that order; junction bases with no gene match: 4. CDR3 length: 16 residues. Germline CDR1 and CDR2: KGHSH and LQKENI. The CDR3 coding sequence is TGTGCCAGCTCACCAGGTCGCGGGAGGGACACCGGGGAGCTGTTTTTT. This gives the protein CASSPGRGRDTGELFF.

This clone was observed a few times. The chain uses TRBV28 and TRBJ2-1; 8 nucleotides match TRBD1. Germline V gene data show CDR1 as MDHEN and CDR2 as SYDVKM. The CDR3 has 13 residues. After removal of 5 bases from V and 6 bases from J, the junction contained 3 bases not matched to a gene. The CDR3 DNA reads TGTGCCAGCAGTACAGGGGGAGGCAATGAGCAGTTCTTC. Translating gives CASSTGGGNEQFF.

CDR3 DNA sequence: TGCAGCGTTGTGGGGGCCTGGGGAACTGAAGCTTTCTTT. It specifies CSVVGAWGTEAFF. The J gene is TRBJ1-1, the V gene TRBV29-1, with D possibly TRBD1 on 6 matching bases. Germline V CDR1 and CDR2: SQVTM, ANQGSEA. The CDR3 has 13 residues. The V gene lost 4 bases and the J gene lost 5 bases, with 14 bases spanning the gap.

The chain recombines TRBV15 with TRBJ2-3; 10 bases align to TRBD1. The germline gives CDR1 LNHNV, CDR2 YYDKDF (reference sequence). The CDR3 extends over 17 amino acids. J was trimmed by 2 bases and V by 5 bases; bases with no gene match: 10. CDR3 sequence (DNA): TGTGCCACCAGCCCCCAAACCGGGACAGGGGACACAGATACGCAGTATTTT. This gives the protein CATSPQTGTGDTDTQYF.

The J gene is TRBJ2-5, the V gene TRBV9; TRBD1 agrees at 9 bases. V shed 4 bases and J 4 bases; nucleotides not matched to a gene: 11. The CDR3 runs 16 residues. Germline CDR1 SGDLS, CDR2 YYNGEE. Written as DNA, the CDR3 is TGTGCCAGCAGCCCCCAGACAGGGGGTTTCACAGAGACCCAGTACTTC. The encoded protein is CASSPQTGGFTETQYF.

V is TRBV20-1 and J is TRBJ1-4; D not resolved. CDR1 DFQATT and CDR2 SNEGSKA come from the germline V gene (reference sequence). The CDR3 is 11 residues long. V lost 5 bases and J lost 5, with 6 bases in between. CDR3 nucleotides: TGCAGTGCTCGACTAAATGAAAAACTGTTTTTT. Protein sequence: CSARLNEKLFF.

V is TRBV18 and J is TRBJ2-7; perhaps TRBD2 as D (6 bases). Germline CDR1 and CDR2: KGHSH and LQKENI. The V and J ends lost 2 bases and 5 bases respectively, with 13 bases between them. The CDR3 consists of 14 residues. The DNA for the CDR3 is TGTGCCAGCTCACCAAGCGGCAGGAGGGACGAGCAGTACTTC. Translating it yields CASSPSGRRDEQYF.

The chain links TRBV29-1 to TRBJ2-1; 11 nucleotides agree with TRBD2. Per germline, CDR1 SQVTM and CDR2 ANQGSEA. V was clipped by 6 bases and J by 9 bases; unmatched bases: 4. The CDR3 length is 12 residues. Here the CDR3 DNA reads TGCAGCGTGAGACTAGCGGGAACTGAGCAGTTCTTC. Protein: CSVRLAGTEQFF.

J is TRBJ2-5 and V is TRBV5-4; TRBD1 is a possible D gene (5 bases). Germline V gives CDR1 SGHNT, CDR2 YYREEE (reference sequence). V was trimmed by 1 base and J by 2 bases, leaving 9 bases between them. CDR3 size: 14 residues. CDR3 bases: TGTGCCAGCAGCTTGTGGAGACAGCAAGAGACCCAGTACTTC. It yields the protein CASSLWRQQETQYF.

Here the CDR3 reads CASSESAGQGQPQHF. The CDR3 DNA reads as TGTGCCAGCAGTGAATCGGCAGGGCAAGGGCAGCCCCAGCATTTT. This rearrangement joins TRBV2 to TRBJ1-5, with a tentative D call TRBD1 (5 bases). There are 15 residues in the CDR3. The germline CDR1 and CDR2 sequences are SNHLY and FYNNEI. Trimming stripped 2 bases from V and 7 bases from J, with 15 bases between.

J is TRBJ2-7 and V is TRBV5-6; 11 nucleotides line up with TRBD2. CDR1 is SGHDT and CDR2 is YYEEEE in the germline V gene. CDR3 length equals 15 residues. Trimming took 4 bases from V and 5 from J; bases not matched to a gene: 8. CDR3 coding DNA: TGTGCCAGCAGCAACCGACTAGCGGGAACCCACGAGCAGTACTTC. The encoded protein is CASSNRLAGTHEQYF.